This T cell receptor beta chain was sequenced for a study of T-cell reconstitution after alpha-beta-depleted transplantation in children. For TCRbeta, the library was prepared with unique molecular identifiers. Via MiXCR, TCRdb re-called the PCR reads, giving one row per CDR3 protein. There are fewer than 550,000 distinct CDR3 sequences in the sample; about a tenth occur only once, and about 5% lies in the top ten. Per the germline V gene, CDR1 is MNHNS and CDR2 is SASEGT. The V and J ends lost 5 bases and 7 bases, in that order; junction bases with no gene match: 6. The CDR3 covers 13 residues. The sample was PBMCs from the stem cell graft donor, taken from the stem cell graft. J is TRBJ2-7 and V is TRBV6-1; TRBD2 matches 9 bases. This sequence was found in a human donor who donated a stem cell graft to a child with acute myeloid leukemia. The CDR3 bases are TGTGCCAGCAGTATAGCGGGAGTGGAAGAGCAGTACTTC. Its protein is CASSIAGVEEQYF.